This is a list of T cell receptor beta chains from one sample in a study of PD-1 blockade in classical Hodgkin lymphoma. The protocol was immunoSEQ multiplex PCR, while the TCRdb copy is restricted to in-frame clones and leaves out a portion. Of roughly 15,000 clones listed, roughly 90% are singletons. Sequencing input: CD4+ T cells from blood. These receptors came from a human donor with classical Hodgkin lymphoma. Both conserved end residues are part of each CDR3. The D gene is left open where the match is weak. Not every row has a clone size; where given, it reads once, few, many or a size class.

j_gene	d_gene	abundance	len	v_gene	CDR3aa	CDR3nt
TRBJ2-3	TRBD1	NA	15	TRBV11-2	CASSPKWDSTYTQYF	TGTGCCAGCAGCCCAAAGTGGGACAGCACATATACGCAGTATTTT
TRBJ2-3	TRBD1	once	15	TRBV5-6	CASSLAGQGTDTQYF	TGTGCCAGCAGCTTGGCTGGACAGGGCACAGATACGCAGTATTTT
TRBJ1-2	NA	NA	16	TRBV28	CASTSYSGTSGYGYTF	TGTGCCAGCACCTCTTACTCGGGTACGTCTGGCTATGGCTACACCTTC
TRBJ1-5	TRBD1	NA	14	TRBV6-5	CASRPTGTSQPQHF	TGTGCCAGCAGACCGACAGGGACGAGCCAGCCCCAGCATTTT
TRBJ1-6	TRBD1	NA	15	TRBV5-1	CASSSIQGEGAPLHF	TGCGCCAGCAGCAGTATCCAGGGGGAAGGAGCACCCCTCCACTTT
TRBJ2-1	NA	once	12	TRBV7-2	CASSPQRTSQFF	TGTGCCAGCAGCCCCCAGCGGACCTCGCAGTTCTTC
TRBJ1-3	TRBD1	NA	15	TRBV7-7	CASSSDRGPGNTIYF	TGTGCCAGCAGCTCTGACAGGGGGCCTGGAAACACCATATATTTT
TRBJ2-1	TRBD1	NA	14	TRBV27	CASSYQGADNEQFF	TGTGCCAGCAGTTACCAGGGGGCTGACAATGAGCAGTTCTTC
TRBJ2-7	TRBD2	once	13	TRBV6-6	CASRGGSGYEQYF	TGTGCCAGCAGGGGCGGGAGTGGTTACGAGCAGTACTTC
TRBJ1-2	NA	once	12	TRBV2	CASSTGFDGYTF	TGTGCCAGCAGTACAGGGTTTGATGGCTACACCTTC
TRBJ2-7	NA	NA	11	TRBV7-9	CASSLTYEQYF	TGTGCCAGCAGCCTAACCTACGAGCAGTACTTC
TRBJ2-5	NA	NA	12	TRBV6-5	CASRRGEETQYF	TGTGCCAGCAGGCGGGGAGAGGAGACCCAGTACTTC
TRBJ2-2	NA	NA	12	TRBV25-1	CASSEGTGELFF	TGTGCCAGCAGTGAAGGGACCGGGGAGCTGTTTTTT
TRBJ2-5	TRBD2	NA	18	TRBV11-2	CASTHVGLAGGSWETQYF	TGTGCCAGCACCCACGTGGGACTAGCGGGAGGGTCATGGGAGACCCAGTACTTC
TRBJ1-5	NA	NA	16	TRBV28	CASSPTGSISNQPQHF	TGTGCCAGCAGCCCTACGGGATCGATTAGCAATCAGCCCCAGCATTTT
TRBJ1-4	TRBD1	NA	16	TRBV14	CASSAPGGPTNEKLFF	TGTGCCAGCAGCGCCCCAGGGGGCCCAACTAATGAAAAACTGTTTTTT
TRBJ1-2	NA	NA	13	TRBV7-8	CASSLGQNYGYTF	TGTGCCAGCAGCTTAGGGCAAAACTATGGCTACACCTTC
TRBJ2-1	NA	NA	16	TRBV5-1	CASSLGTDGSYNEQFF	TGCGCCAGCAGCTTGGGGACAGACGGTTCCTACAATGAGCAGTTCTTC
TRBJ2-2	TRBD1	NA	15	TRBV28	CASGTGPPSAGELFF	TGTGCCAGCGGGACAGGCCCACCCTCCGCCGGGGAGCTGTTTTTT
TRBJ2-2	TRBD1	NA	16	TRBV6-6	CASRTGGRGRTGELFF	TGTGCCAGCAGAACAGGGGGACGGGGAAGGACCGGGGAGCTGTTTTTT
TRBJ1-1	NA	NA	14	TRBV7-9	CASSRWTDNTEAFF	TGTGCCAGCAGTCGATGGACGGATAACACTGAAGCTTTCTTT
TRBJ2-1	TRBD2	NA	15	TRBV19	CASSSPSGSIYEQFF	TGTGCCAGTAGTAGCCCTAGCGGGAGTATCTATGAGCAGTTCTTC
TRBJ2-1	NA	NA	14	TRBV9	CASSGGGTYNEQFF	TGTGCCAGCAGCGGGGGAGGAACCTACAATGAGCAGTTCTTC
TRBJ1-1	NA	NA	14	TRBV11-1	CASSVTSVNTEAFF	TGTGCCAGCAGCGTAACGTCGGTGAACACTGAAGCTTTCTTT
TRBJ2-1	NA	NA	17	TRBV11-1	CASSLYRGRDSYNEQFF	TGTGCCAGCAGCTTATATCGAGGGCGGGACTCCTACAATGAGCAGTTCTTC
TRBJ1-1	TRBD1	NA	12	TRBV6-1	CASRPTGGEAFF	TGTGCCAGCAGACCAACAGGGGGTGAAGCTTTCTTT